The 25 T cell receptor beta chains reported below all come from one sample, sequenced in a study of blood T cell repertoires in COVID-19. Produced via immunoSEQ multiplex PCR; TCRdb's table is partial and in-frame only. The sample contains under 250,000 clones, approximately 80% of which appear only once. The sequencing input was PBMCs or T cells enriched from blood (not recorded which). The receptor set was obtained from a man in his 60s who had recovered from COVID-19.

This chain uses TRBV11-2 with TRBJ2-7; a possible D gene is TRBD1 (5 bases). The germline V gene encodes CDR1 SGHAT and CDR2 FQNNGV. Trimming took off 1 base at V and 6 bases at J, with 10 bases between the two ends. The CDR3 runs 13 residues. The CDR3 DNA reads as TGTGCCAGCAGCTTAGGTTCCAGGGTCGAGCAGTACTTC. It yields the protein CASSLGSRVEQYF.

J is TRBJ1-4 and V is TRBV15, with TRBD1 as a possible D gene (5 bases). Germline CDR1 reads LNHNV; CDR2 reads YYDKDF (reference sequence). CDR3 size: 15 residues. Trimming removed 0 bases at V and 8 bases at J, with 13 bases between. The CDR3 bases are TGTGCCACCAGCAGAGATCGCCAGGGAAGCGAAAAACTGTTTTTT. Encoded protein: CATSRDRQGSEKLFF.

The genes are TRBV7-2 and TRBJ2-1, with 8 bases that match TRBD2. Per germline, CDR1 SGHTA and CDR2 FQGNSA. The ends lost 6 bases at V and 7 bases at J; junction bases unmatched: 14. This CDR3 comprises 16 residues. In DNA form, the CDR3 reads TGTGCCAGCAGTCAACCTCGGGTAGCGGGGAAAAATGAGCAGTTCTTC. Translation: CASSQPRVAGKNEQFF.

This chain links TRBV27 with TRBJ2-7; 8 bases agree with TRBD1. After removal of 5 bases from V and 6 bases from J, the junction contained 6 bases not matched to a gene. This CDR3 comprises 13 residues. Looked up from germline, CDR1 is MNHEY and CDR2 is SMNVEV (reference sequence). CDR3 sequence reads: CASSQHRGSEQYF. CDR3 in DNA: TGTGCCAGCAGTCAACACAGGGGGTCCGAGCAGTACTTC.

This clone showed up just once. V is TRBV6-5 and J is TRBJ2-5, with 9 bases lining up with TRBD1. V shed 2 bases, J shed 4 bases, and the junction held 2 bases outside the gene matches. CDR1 and CDR2 (germline): MNHEY, SVGAGI. There are 14 residues in the CDR3. The CDR3 region has the DNA TGTGCCAGCAGTTACCGACAGGGGGGAGAGACCCAGTACTTC. This sequence encodes CASSYRQGGETQYF.

The chain links TRBV5-1 to TRBJ1-2; D is ambiguous. Trimming left V 1 base short and J 5 bases short, with 9 bases between. The CDR3 sequence is 13 residues long. Germline loops: CDR1 SGHRS, CDR2 YFSETQ. CDR3 residues: CASSLQDSYGYTF. DNA of the CDR3: TGCGCCAGCAGCTTGCAGGATTCATATGGCTACACCTTC.

This chain uses TRBV2 with TRBJ1-1; 8 bases map to TRBD1. CDR3 length: 19 residues. From germline, CDR1 is SNHLY and CDR2 FYNNEI. V shed 7 bases and J 4 bases; nucleotides not matched to a gene: 23. Written as DNA, the CDR3 is TGTGCCAGCAAGAACAACCGGGACAGGAGTGGGTTTTCGGGCACTGAAGCTTTCTTT. Amino acid sequence: CASKNNRDRSGFSGTEAFF.

This clone has just a few counts. V gene TRBV4-1 combines with J gene TRBJ1-6, with D uncertain. The ends were cut back, 4 bases at V and 9 bases at J, with 13 bases in the middle. Per germline, CDR1 MGHRA and CDR2 YSYEKL. The CDR3 is 14 amino acids. CDR3 loop: CASSPFEPGSPLHF. The CDR3 region has the DNA TGCGCCAGCAGCCCCTTCGAACCCGGTTCACCCCTCCACTTT.

The chain carries TRBV7-2 and TRBJ2-2; 7 nucleotides line up with TRBD1. Germline values: CDR1 SGHTA, CDR2 FQGNSA. Trimming took 5 bases from V and 7 from J; bases not matched to a gene: 10. CDR3 length: 15 amino acids. The DNA for the CDR3 is TGTGCCAGCAGCGTCGCCGGGACAGTTGACGGGGAGCTGTTTTTT. It translates to CASSVAGTVDGELFF. The full variable domain, rest sourced from reference TRBV7-2 and TRBJ2-2, is GAGVSQSPSNKVTEKGKDVELRCDPISGHTALYWYRQSLGQGLEFLIYFQGNSAPDKSGLPSDRFSAERTGGSVSTLTIQRTQQEDSAVYLCASSVAGTVDGELFFGEGSRLTVL.

On this clone: This sample also contains other DNA sequences that code for the same CDR3. The rearrangement joins TRBV6-1 to TRBJ1-2; D may be TRBD1 (6 bases). There are 15 residues in the CDR3. The germline V gene has CDR1 MNHNS and CDR2 SASEGT. V lost 0 bases, J lost 1 base, and 9 bases lay in between. The CDR3 DNA sequence: TGTGCCAGCAGTGAAGCACAGGGTAGTAACTATGGCTACACCTTC. Protein sequence: CASSEAQGSNYGYTF.

This rearrangement joins TRBV18 to TRBJ1-2; TRBD1 agrees at 8 bases. V was pared by 3 bases and J by 3 bases, with 3 bases of the junction left unmatched. Looked up from germline, CDR1 is KGHSH and CDR2 is LQKENI. This CDR3 is built from 14 residues. DNA for the CDR3: TGTGCCAGCTCACCGGGACAGGATCACTATGGCTACACCTTC. Amino acid sequence: CASSPGQDHYGYTF.

V is TRBV30 and J is TRBJ2-7; D remains ambiguous. The CDR3 is 11 amino acids. The germline V and J ends were trimmed by 2 bases and 7 bases, with 9 bases remaining between them. Germline CDR1 and CDR2: GTSNPN and SVGIG (reference sequence). This CDR3 reads CAWSSGGEQYF. The CDR3 bases are TGTGCCTGGAGTTCAGGTGGTGAGCAGTACTTC.

The rearrangement uses TRBV19 and TRBJ2-2; TRBD2 matches at 12 bases. V was clipped by 2 bases and J by 5 bases; unmatched bases: 6. The CDR3 contains 17 residues. Germline values: CDR1 LNHDA, CDR2 SQIVND (reference sequence). CDR3 sequence reads: CASSILAGGLRTGELFF. CDR3 nucleotides: TGTGCCAGTAGTATACTAGCGGGGGGGCTCAGAACCGGGGAGCTGTTTTTT.

There are a few counts of this clone. The V call is TRBV6-1, the J call TRBJ1-2, with D tentatively TRBD1 (5 bases). Germline V gives CDR1 MNHNS, CDR2 SASEGT. V was clipped by 1 base and J by 5 bases, with 8 bases between them. The CDR3 runs to 13 residues. In DNA form, the CDR3 reads TGTGCCAGCAGTGAAGTAGGGGTTTATGGCTACACCTTC. Its protein product is CASSEVGVYGYTF.

The chain links TRBV27 to TRBJ1-2, with a possible D match to TRBD1 (5 bases). This CDR3 is built from 14 residues. The germline CDR1 and CDR2 sequences are MNHEY and SMNVEV (reference sequence). V was trimmed by 7 bases and J by 1 base, leaving 13 bases between them. The CDR3 DNA is TGTGCCAGCAAAAGTCTACAGGTTAACTATGGCTACACCTTC. As protein: CASKSLQVNYGYTF.

V gene TRBV19 combines with J gene TRBJ2-7; TRBD2 might be the D (6 bases). This CDR3 spans 14 amino acids. V shed 6 bases and J shed 7 bases, with 19 bases lying between them. Germline CDR1 is LNHDA and CDR2 is SQIVND (reference sequence). The CDR3 region is CASSNRPDGGEQYF. The CDR3 region has the DNA TGTGCCAGTAGCAACCGTCCCGACGGGGGAGAGCAGTACTTC.

The chain couples TRBV27 to TRBJ1-2; D is perhaps TRBD1 (6 bases). From germline, CDR1 is MNHEY and CDR2 SMNVEV (reference sequence). V lost 5 bases, J lost 6 bases, and 16 bases lay in between. This CDR3 has 14 residues. CDR3 coding DNA: TGTGCCAGCAGTCCCAGGGGCTTAGGTCATGGCTACACCTTC. Encoded protein: CASSPRGLGHGYTF.

CDR3 protein: CASSPEGQGNNSPLHF. The CDR3 DNA follows: TGTGCCAGCTCACCTGAGGGACAGGGAAACAATTCACCCCTCCACTTT. The J gene is TRBJ1-6, the V gene TRBV18; 9 nucleotides agree with TRBD1. The CDR3 extends over 16 amino acids. Germline V CDR1 and CDR2: KGHSH, LQKENI. Trimming took 3 bases from V and 7 from J; bases not matched to a gene: 7.

V gene TRBV19 combines with J gene TRBJ1-5; TRBD1 agrees at 9 bases. CDR3 size: 17 residues. With 6 bases clipped from V and 2 bases from J, the junction kept 11 bases outside the gene matches. Germline V lookup: CDR1 LNHDA, CDR2 SQIVND (reference sequence). The CDR3 DNA is TGTGCCAGTAGCGTCCAACAGGGGGCTATCGGCAATCAGCCCCAGCATTTT. Its translation is CASSVQQGAIGNQPQHF.

The chain recombines TRBV3-1 (or the pseudogene TRBV3-2) with TRBJ2-7; D is perhaps TRBD2 (5 bases). Trimming removed 4 bases from V and 4 bases from J, with 20 bases in between. This CDR3 has 16 amino acids. From germline, CDR1 is LGHDT and CDR2 YNNKEL (reference sequence). CDR3 residues: CASSREFLTADYEQYF. DNA for the CDR3: TGTGCCAGCAGCCGGGAGTTCCTTACGGCGGATTACGAGCAGTACTTC.

The V and J genes are TRBV5-1 and TRBJ1-2, with TRBD1 matching over 10 bases. After removal of 2 bases from V and 8 bases from J, the junction contained 3 bases not matched to a gene. The CDR3 loop spans 13 amino acids. The germline gives CDR1 SGHRS, CDR2 YFSETQ. The CDR3 is CASSFGTGVGYTF. CDR3 bases: TGCGCCAGCAGCTTCGGGACAGGGGTCGGCTACACCTTC.

V usage is TRBV27 and J usage is TRBJ2-7; D might be TRBD2 (7 bases). V was clipped by 7 bases and J by 2 bases, with 12 bases between them. The CDR3 sequence is 13 residues long. Germline loops: CDR1 MNHEY, CDR2 SMNVEV (reference sequence). Written as DNA, the CDR3 is TGTGCCAGCACGAAGGGGGGGGCCTACGAGCAGTACTTC. Translating gives CASTKGGAYEQYF.

V usage is TRBV5-1 and J usage is TRBJ2-7; 8 bases line up with TRBD2. The CDR3 runs 15 residues. Germline loops: CDR1 SGHRS, CDR2 YFSETQ. J gave up 7 bases and V 0 bases, and 9 bases lay outside the gene matches. CDR3 loop: CASSLEAGAPGEQYF. The CDR3, as DNA: TGCGCCAGCAGCTTGGAAGCGGGGGCCCCGGGGGAGCAGTACTTC.

The V call is TRBV6-5, the J call TRBJ2-5; TRBD2 matches at 8 bases. J gave up 6 bases and V 5 bases, and 8 bases lay outside the gene matches. Germline assignment: CDR1 MNHEY and CDR2 SVGAGI. The CDR3 length is 14 residues. Here the CDR3 reads CASSQPGGLKTQYF. The CDR3 DNA sequence: TGTGCCAGCAGTCAGCCGGGGGGGCTGAAGACCCAGTACTTC.

The chain links TRBV5-1 to TRBJ2-4, with TRBD1 matching 10 bases. This CDR3 comprises 14 residues. The V segment lost 4 bases and the J segment 4 bases; nucleotides outside the gene matches: 2. Germline V CDR1 and CDR2: SGHRS, YFSETQ. The CDR3 DNA reads as TGCGCCAGCAGCCAGGGACAGGGGAAAAACATTCAGTACTTC. Translation: CASSQGQGKNIQYF.